These T cell receptor beta chains were read from a single sample in a study of T cell responses to AZD1222 COVID-19 vaccine. Generated by immunoSEQ multiplex PCR, the TCRdb table keeps only in-frame clones and is missing some. The sample records tens of thousands of clones, approximately 88% being singletons. The source was peripheral blood, collected 28 days after the second AZD1222 dose. The source of these receptors is an adult who received the AZD1222 COVID-19 vaccine. Both conserved end residues are part of each CDR3.

v_gene	CDR3aa
TRBV3-1/TRBV3-2	CASRGDSTAEAFF
TRBV3-1/TRBV3-2	CASSQAHGITDTQYF
TRBV19	CASSLGSSDGYTF
TRBV28	CASSSGLGGNTGELFF
TRBV19	CASNPQGAGNTIYF
TRBV18	CASSPLAENTEAFF
TRBV6-6	CATKSGNTEAFF
TRBV28	CASTSLYEQYF
TRBV28	CASSQGGHRVRNYGYTF
TRBV27	CASSFRQGYGYTF
TRBV5-6	CASSLGTGNNSPLHF
TRBV24-1	CATSDSTDVRYGYTF
TRBV6-2/TRBV6-3	CASSLTPGPGAEAFF
TRBV3-1/TRBV3-2	CASSQVGLADNEQFF
TRBV28	CASSPSRGPYNEQFF
TRBV5-1	CASSLARQGNTIYF
TRBV7-2	CASSLKLAGDF
TRBV6-1	CASSEALAAYEQYF
TRBV6-6	CASSPLLAVAFGEQFF
TRBV19	CASSPPRTRPYNEQFF
TRBV11-2	CASSPITGSSEKLFF
TRBV28	CAIRGGGGRATNEKLFF
TRBV5-6	CASSFGGRASYEQYF
TRBV12-5	CASGLATNTGELFF
TRBV6-4	CASSDRMAVPSYEQYF
TRBV7-8	CASSLSGLDYRGTDTQYF
TRBV7-9	CASSGTGGLEKLFF
TRBV7-8	CASGRDFGGDEQYF
TRBV12-5	CASGPLARGGTDTQYF
TRBV24-1	CATSEASVRNEQFF
TRBV18	CASSPKSGSGNEQYF
TRBV7-2	CASSNRQGATGELFF
TRBV5-1	CASSGGTGWTSGRALDEQFF
TRBV3-1/TRBV3-2	CASSRRGEQYF
TRBV19	CASSRQVGYGYTF
TRBV5-1	CASSLEVSSVGTQYF
TRBV5-1	CASSRSPGAGEQFF
TRBV5-1	CASSRAGASSGNTIYF
TRBV28	CASSPTLLAGGGDEQFF
TRBV24-1	CATSDTGTGEDTQYF
TRBV5-6	CASSLDQGYSSYEQYF
TRBV19	CASSKGGTGELFF
TRBV7-9	CASSLAIEMNYEQYF
TRBV18	CASSYRTGGKGTDTQYF
TRBV7-9	CASSPPGRGPNTGELFF
TRBV7-2	CASSLFGGAGANVLTF
TRBV5-4	CASSLAASGADTQYF
TRBV27	CASSFGLAGGYEQYF
TRBV5-1	CASSSGTVANYGYTF
TRBV7-9	CAAGQTYEQYF
TRBV10-1	CASSGGTPTDTQYF
TRBV15	CATSREWSQHLDGELFF
TRBV15	CATSRGLLGANVLTF
TRBV27	CASSLSPGQGSGTGELFF